This T cell receptor beta chain was recovered during a study of identical twins. CDR1 LGHDT and CDR2 YNNKEL come from the germline V gene (reference sequence). The CDR3 has 14 residues. V shed 1 base and J shed 4 bases, with 11 bases lying between them. Via MiXCR, TCRdb re-called the 5' RACE reads, giving one row per CDR3 protein. The sample gives around 220,000 distinct CDR3 sequences, roughly a tenth of which show up once; 9% to 10% is in the top ten. The chain combines TRBV3-1 with TRBJ2-7, with D perhaps TRBD2 (5 bases). This sequence originates from a man aged 45-65 years in good health. Material: memory T cells sorted from blood. The CDR3 spells CASSQAGVQYEQYF. In nucleotides, the CDR3 is TGTGCCAGCAGCCAAGCCGGGGTTCAATACGAGCAGTACTTC.